The 19 T cell receptor beta chains listed next were all sequenced from one sample in a study of OX40 agonist ivuxolimab in advanced cancers. Profiled with immunoSEQ multiplex PCR; TCRdb holds only in-frame clones, not every one. The data hold around 64,000 clones, with nearly 90% observed a single time. This material consisted of CD4+ or CD8+ T cells sorted from blood, taken in a trial of the OX40 agonist ivuxolimab. These TCRs come from an adult with an advanced solid tumor such as melanoma, head and neck, liver or kidney cancer.

The gene calls are TRBV29-1 and TRBJ2-7; no clear D. The CDR3 spans 11 residues. Trimming took 6 bases from V and 6 from J, leaving 12 bases between them. CDR1 is SQVTM and CDR2 is ANQGSEA in the germline V gene. For the CDR3, the DNA is TGCAGCGTCTCTGGGCTAGGCGAGCAGTACTTC. This sequence encodes CSVSGLGEQYF.

This chain uses TRBV7-2 with TRBJ2-6; tentative D call: TRBD1 (6 bases). Deletions cut 7 bases from V and 0 bases from J, with 16 bases between. Germline V gene lookup returns CDR1 SGHTA and CDR2 FQGNSA. This CDR3 is built from 17 residues. DNA for the CDR3: TGTGCCAGCACCCGGGACACGGGTGGCTCTGGGGCCAACGTCCTGACTTTC. This codes for CASTRDTGGSGANVLTF.

The gene calls are TRBV28 and TRBJ2-7; D possibly matches TRBD1 or TRBD2 (6 bases each). With 3 bases removed from V and 2 bases from J, the gap between germline ends came to 17 bases. CDR3 length: 16 amino acids. CDR1 and CDR2 (germline): MDHEN, SYDVKM. Here the CDR3 reads CASSFPGLRGPYEQYF. The CDR3 bases are TGTGCCAGCAGTTTTCCGGGACTCAGGGGACCCTACGAGCAGTACTTC.

The chain uses TRBV6-6 and TRBJ1-2, with a weak D call TRBD1 (6 bases). The germline V gene encodes CDR1 MNHNY and CDR2 SVGAGI (reference sequence). The V and J ends lost 5 bases and 10 bases respectively, with 11 bases between them. The CDR3 contains 11 residues. This CDR3 reads CASSPGQIYTF. The DNA of the CDR3 is TGTGCCAGCAGTCCAGGACAGATCTACACCTTC.

The chain employs TRBV5-1 and TRBJ2-3; no definite D call. Trimming left V 7 bases short and J 3 bases short, with 18 bases between. Germline V gene lookup returns CDR1 SGHRS and CDR2 YFSETQ. This CDR3 comprises 15 residues. CDR3 amino acids: CASSRARSLTDTQYF. CDR3 DNA sequence: TGCGCCAGCTCCCGGGCCAGGAGTTTGACAGATACGCAGTATTTT.

The chain recombines TRBV5-6 with TRBJ1-6; perhaps TRBD1 as D (5 bases). Germline values: CDR1 SGHDT, CDR2 YYEEEE. The CDR3 consists of 15 residues. The V end was cut by 2 bases, the J end by 7 bases, with 13 bases between. The CDR3: CASSLWGLENSPLHF. The CDR3 DNA reads TGTGCCAGCAGCTTATGGGGACTGGAAAATTCACCCCTCCACTTT. Complete variable domain (other parts from reference TRBV5-6 and TRBJ1-6): DAGVTQSPTHLIKTRGQQVTLRCSPKSGHDTVSWYQQALGQGPQFIFQYYEEEERQRGNFPDRFSGHQFPNYSSELNVNALLLGDSALYLCASSLWGLENSPLHFGNGTRLTVT.

DNA for the CDR3: TGTGCCATCGGACTAGCGGCGTCAAATGAGCAGTTCTTC. Translation gives CAIGLAASNEQFF. The chain recombines TRBV10-3 with TRBJ2-1, with TRBD2 matching over 10 bases. This CDR3 comprises 13 residues. Germline assignment: CDR1 ENHRY and CDR2 SYGVKD. The trim removed 8 bases at V and 7 bases at J, leaving 5 bases unmatched.

The chain carries TRBV9 and TRBJ2-1, with 12 bases that match TRBD2. The CDR3 is made up of 16 amino acids. V was pared by 3 bases and J by 4 bases, with 5 bases of the junction left unmatched. Germline V gene lookup returns CDR1 SGDLS and CDR2 YYNGEE. The CDR3 coding sequence is TGTGCCAGCAGCGGGCGGCTAGCGGGGGGGTACAATGAGCAGTTCTTC. Amino acid sequence: CASSGRLAGGYNEQFF.

The gene calls are TRBV2 and TRBJ2-1, with TRBD2 as a possible D gene (5 bases). With 1 base removed from V and 0 bases from J, the gap between germline ends came to 7 bases. Germline V gene lookup returns CDR1 SNHLY and CDR2 FYNNEI. CDR3 length: 15 amino acids. This chain's CDR3 is CASSEGRFSYNEQFF. CDR3 DNA: TGTGCCAGCAGTGAAGGGAGGTTCTCCTACAATGAGCAGTTCTTC.

The rearrangement joins TRBV5-5 to TRBJ2-3; D call uncertain. V was shortened by 2 bases and J by 0 bases, with 7 bases between the two germline ends. The CDR3 extends over 14 amino acids. Germline CDR1 and CDR2: SGHKS and YYEKEE (reference sequence). In DNA, the CDR3 is TGTGCCAGCAGCTTCAGTCCTAGCACAGATACGCAGTATTTT. As protein: CASSFSPSTDTQYF.

The CDR3 is CASSITGTGGNTIYF. CDR3 bases: TGTGCCAGTAGTATAACCGGGACAGGTGGAAACACCATATATTTT. J is TRBJ1-3 and V is TRBV19, with TRBD1 identical over 8 bases. The germline V gene has CDR1 LNHDA and CDR2 SQIVND (reference sequence). Germline trimming cut 2 bases from V and 3 bases from J; bases unmatched to any gene: 3. This CDR3 has 15 residues.

This chain connects TRBV2 to TRBJ2-5, with no clear D. The CDR3 totals 12 residues. Trimming took 4 bases from V and 2 from J, leaving 5 bases between them. CDR1 and CDR2 (germline): SNHLY, FYNNEI. CDR3 residues: CASSVLQETQYF. Written as DNA, the CDR3 is TGTGCCAGCAGTGTTCTTCAAGAGACCCAGTACTTC. Together with reference TRBV2 and TRBJ2-5, the CDR3 gives the full variable domain: EPEVTQTPSHQVTQMGQEVILRCVPISNHLYFYWYRQILGQKVEFLVSFYNNEISEKSEIFDDQFSVERPDGSNFTLKIRSTKLEDSAMYFCASSVLQETQYFGPGTRLLVL.

V usage is TRBV27 and J usage is TRBJ2-1, with TRBD1 matching over 8 bases. With V trimmed by 3 bases and J by 10 bases, 5 bases remained unmatched. This CDR3 has 13 amino acids. From germline, CDR1 is MNHEY and CDR2 SMNVEV (reference sequence). The DNA for the CDR3 is TGTGCCAGCAGTTTGAGGACAGGGTTCGAGCAGTTCTTC. Protein: CASSLRTGFEQFF.

The chain uses TRBV5-8 and TRBJ2-7, with 10 bases aligning to TRBD1. The germline V gene has CDR1 SGHTS and CDR2 YDEGEE. Trimming removed 4 bases from V and 3 bases from J; junction bases left unmatched: 1. The CDR3 loop spans 13 amino acids. CDR3 in DNA: TGTGCCAGCAGCCGGGACAGGGGCTACGAGCAGTACTTC. Translated, it gives CASSRDRGYEQYF.

This chain links TRBV28 with TRBJ2-7; no clear D gene. The CDR3 loop spans 12 amino acids. Trimming shortened V by 4 bases and J by 7 bases, and 11 bases separated the two germline ends. Per germline, CDR1 MDHEN and CDR2 SYDVKM. This chain's CDR3 is CASSSVSHEQYF. CDR3 DNA: TGTGCCAGCAGTTCCGTCTCCCATGAGCAGTACTTC.

The rearrangement uses TRBV18 and TRBJ1-4, with 8 bases fitting TRBD1. Germline CDR1 and CDR2: KGHSH and LQKENI. The CDR3 consists of 17 residues. The V and J ends lost 3 bases and 3 bases, in that order; junction bases with no gene match: 9. The CDR3 sequence is CASSPIRQGSSNEKLFF. The CDR3 region has the DNA TGTGCCAGCTCACCGATTCGACAGGGGTCGTCTAATGAAAAACTGTTTTTT.

This clone was counted a single time. The chain recombines TRBV7-2 with TRBJ2-7; the match to TRBD2 covers 13 bases. CDR3 length equals 17 residues. Germline V gene lookup returns CDR1 SGHTA and CDR2 FQGNSA. Trimming at V came to 5 bases and at J to 0 bases, leaving 7 bases not matched to a gene. The DNA for the CDR3 is TGTGCCAGCAGCATCCCGGGACTAGCGGGGAGCTCCTACGAGCAGTACTTC. Translation gives CASSIPGLAGSSYEQYF.

This chain joins TRBV19 and TRBJ2-7; the match to TRBD1 covers 8 bases. The germline CDR1 and CDR2 sequences are LNHDA and SQIVND (reference sequence). CDR3 size: 14 residues. The V segment lost 5 bases and the J segment 2 bases; nucleotides outside the gene matches: 5. The CDR3: CASSVTGAPYEQYF. The CDR3 nucleotides read TGTGCCAGTAGTGTGACAGGGGCCCCCTACGAGCAGTACTTC. The full variable domain, in which reference TRBV19 and TRBJ2-7 provide the parts outside the CDR3, is DGGITQSPKYLFRKEGQNVTLSCEQNLNHDAMYWYRQDPGQGLRLIYYSQIVNDFQKGDIAEGYSVSREKKESFPLTVTSAQKNPTAFYLCASSVTGAPYEQYFGPGTRLTVT.

A few counts support this clone. CDR3 region: CASSPGLVSYEQFF. CDR3 in DNA: TGTGCCAGCTCACCGGGACTAGTCTCCTATGAGCAGTTCTTC. The chain links TRBV18 to TRBJ2-1; 8 nucleotides match TRBD2. The CDR3 runs 14 residues. After removal of 3 bases from V and 8 bases from J, the junction contained 6 bases not matched to a gene. CDR1 and CDR2 from the germline V gene are KGHSH and LQKENI.